The 23 T cell receptor beta chains listed next were all sequenced from one sample in a study of post-analysis software for immune sequencing data. cDNA libraries for TCR beta contained unique molecular identifiers. From the PCR reads, TCRdb called clonotypes with MiXCR, one entry per CDR3 protein. The sample lists a few hundred thousand distinct CDR3 sequences; about a third were seen once. Overall study results and limits: With TRBV5-6, TRBV5-1 and TRBV20-1 included, a handful of TRBV segments were more frequent in patients than in controls.

Antigen specificity for these receptors is unknown. Sequenced: blood. These receptors came from a girl aged 5-17 years with multiple sclerosis.

There are a few counts of this clonotype. The chain couples TRBV6-1 to TRBJ2-1; D uncertain. There are 11 residues in the CDR3. The germline V and J ends were trimmed by 3 bases and 7 bases, with 4 bases remaining between them. Germline V gene data show CDR1 as MNHNS and CDR2 as SASEGT. The CDR3 bases are TGTGCCAGCAGTGAGTTTAATGAGCAGTTCTTC. Translating gives CASSEFNEQFF.

This clonotype was detected only a few times. The CDR3 protein is CASSLGARTSYGYTF. CDR3 nucleotide sequence: TGTGCCAGCAGTTTAGGAGCCCGGACGAGCTATGGCTACACCTTC. The J gene is TRBJ1-2, the V gene TRBV12-3 or TRBV12-4; D remains unclear. This CDR3 is 15 amino acids long. V was cut by 1 base and J by 4 bases, with 13 bases left in between.

This clonotype was counted at least ten times. The chain is built from TRBV5-1 and TRBJ2-7; maybe TRBD1 (5 bases). Germline lookup yields CDR1 SGHRS and CDR2 YFSETQ. Trimming removed 6 bases from V and 0 bases from J, with 10 bases in between. CDR3 length equals 13 residues. The CDR3, as DNA: TGCGCCAGCAAAAAAGGGGTCTCCTACGAGCAGTACTTC. This encodes CASKKGVSYEQYF.

This chain uses TRBV14 with TRBJ2-7; D may correspond to TRBD1 or TRBD2 (5 bases each). Germline CDR1 reads SGHDN; CDR2 reads FVKESK. V was clipped by 5 bases and J by 3 bases, with 14 bases between them. This CDR3 region has 14 residues. The CDR3 nucleotides are TGTGCCAGCAGCGATCGGGACGGCTACTACGAGCAGTACTTC. Residues: CASSDRDGYYEQYF.

This clonotype turned up a few times. This may come from a read error, since a much larger clone is one base off. The genes are TRBV5-8 and TRBJ1-2; D not certain. CDR3 size: 12 residues. Germline lookup yields CDR1 SGHTS and CDR2 YDEGEE. Between the trimmed V and J ends, which lost 0 bases and 2 bases, there was a span of 2 bases. This CDR3 is CASSLVNYGYTF. CDR3 coding DNA: TGTGCCAGCAGCTTGGTCAACTATGGCTACACCTTC. Full variable domain (outside the CDR3, taken from reference TRBV5-8 and TRBJ1-2): EAGVTQSPTHLIKTRGQQATLRCSPISGHTSVYWYQQALGLGLQFLLWYDEGEERNRGNFPPRFSGRQFPNYSSELNVNALELEDSALYLCASSLVNYGYTFGSGTRLTVV.

This chain uses TRBV27 with TRBJ2-7; no clear D. The CDR3 extends over 16 amino acids. The germline CDR1 and CDR2 sequences are MNHEY and SMNVEV (reference sequence). V gave up 5 bases and J gave up 0 bases, with 17 bases separating them. CDR3 DNA: TGTGCCAGCAGTCCCCTGTTTCTGGTGAGCTCCTACGAGCAGTACTTC. Protein product: CASSPLFLVSSYEQYF.

This clonotype has just a few counts. The J gene is TRBJ2-3, the V gene TRBV7-3, with D perhaps being TRBD1 or TRBD2 (5 bases each). Trimming pared 3 bases from V and 4 bases from J, leaving 14 bases between. The CDR3 extends over 15 amino acids. Germline CDR1 SGHTA, CDR2 FQGTGA. CDR3 nucleotides: TGTGCCAGCAGCTTGGACACCCTGCGGGCAGATACGCAGTATTTT. Its translation is CASSLDTLRADTQYF. The whole variable domain, remainder taken from reference TRBV7-3 and TRBJ2-3, is GAGVSQTPSNKVTEKGKYVELRCDPISGHTALYWYRQSLGQGPEFLIYFQGTGAADDSGLPNDRFFAVRPEGSVSTLKIQRTERGDSAVYLCASSLDTLRADTQYFGPGTRLTVL.

The J gene is TRBJ1-2, the V gene TRBV2; D gene unclear. CDR1 is SNHLY, CDR2 FYNNEI, per germline. Trimming cost V 1 base and J 4 bases, with 4 bases left between them. This CDR3 is built from 12 residues. The CDR3 DNA sequence: TGTGCCAGCAGTGAAGGCCTCTATGGCTACACCTTC. Protein product: CASSEGLYGYTF.

CDR3 DNA: TGTGCCAGCAGCTCTAGGTCAAGCTCCTACAATGAGCAGTTCTTC. It yields the protein CASSSRSSSYNEQFF. V usage is TRBV11-2 and J usage is TRBJ2-1; no firm D call. Germline CDR1 and CDR2: SGHAT and FQNNGV. The CDR3 spans 15 residues. V was shortened by 4 bases and J by 0 bases, with 10 bases between the two germline ends.

This clonotype has ten or more counts. CDR3 DNA sequence: TGCAGCGTTGAGGGCAGATACAATGAGCAGTTCTTC. As protein: CSVEGRYNEQFF. The chain has TRBV29-1 and TRBJ2-1; D call uncertain. With 3 bases removed from V and 4 bases from J, the gap between germline ends came to 7 bases. This CDR3 has 12 residues. Germline assignment: CDR1 SQVTM and CDR2 ANQGSEA.

CDR3: CASSAGGHSNQPQHF. CDR3 sequence (DNA): TGTGCCAGCAGTGCAGGGGGCCATAGCAATCAGCCCCAGCATTTT. The V and J genes are TRBV27 and TRBJ1-5, with 8 nucleotides matching TRBD1. The CDR3 has 15 residues. Germline V gene data show CDR1 as MNHEY and CDR2 as SMNVEV (reference sequence). Germline trimming cut 5 bases from V and 0 bases from J; bases unmatched to any gene: 3.

This clonotype was counted a few times. The chain couples TRBV6-1 to TRBJ2-7; perhaps TRBD1 as D (7 bases). Germline loops: CDR1 MNHNS, CDR2 SASEGT. Trimming shortened V by 7 bases and J by 3 bases, and 16 bases separated the two germline ends. The CDR3 is 14 amino acids. CDR3: CASTFSGGFYEQYF. The CDR3 DNA follows: TGTGCCAGCACGTTCTCAGGGGGGTTCTACGAGCAGTACTTC.

The chain carries TRBV7-9 and TRBJ2-3; no definite D call. Trimming pared 2 bases from V and 6 bases from J, leaving 6 bases between. Germline V gene lookup returns CDR1 SEHNR and CDR2 FQNEAQ (reference sequence). This CDR3 region has 12 residues. The CDR3 nucleotides read TGTGCCAGCAGCTTACGAATGGATACGCAGTATTTT. The encoded protein is CASSLRMDTQYF.

The chain uses TRBV7-2 and TRBJ2-5; no reliable D call. This CDR3 has 12 residues. V was shortened by 5 bases and J by 7 bases, with 11 bases between the two germline ends. Per germline, CDR1 SGHTA and CDR2 FQGNSA. The CDR3 nucleotides read TGTGCCAGCAGCCCCCCCCTTGGGACCCAGTACTTC. Translated, it gives CASSPPLGTQYF. Looking up the rest from reference TRBV7-2 and TRBJ2-5 gives the full variable domain: GAGVSQSPSNKVTEKGKDVELRCDPISGHTALYWYRQSLGQGLEFLIYFQGNSAPDKSGLPSDRFSAERTGGSVSTLTIQRTQQEDSAVYLCASSPPLGTQYFGPGTRLLVL.

V and J are TRBV2 and TRBJ2-3; D remains unclear. Deletions cut 6 bases from V and 11 bases from J, with 12 bases between. Germline V gene data show CDR1 as SNHLY and CDR2 as FYNNEI. This CDR3 is built from 11 residues. The CDR3 DNA reads as TGTGCCAGCAGCAGTAACATTGGGCAGTATTTT. Amino acid sequence: CASSSNIGQYF.

The rearrangement links TRBV6-5 to TRBJ2-7; tentatively, D is TRBD1 or TRBD2 (5 bases each). Trimming shortened V by 0 bases and J by 2 bases, and 11 bases separated the two germline ends. This CDR3 region has 15 residues. CDR1 and CDR2 (germline): MNHEY, SVGAGI. The CDR3 DNA reads as TGTGCCAGCAGTTACTCACAACCGGGACCCTACGAGCAGTACTTC. Encoded protein: CASSYSQPGPYEQYF.

CDR3 loop: CASSLNGQVTGELFF. The CDR3 nucleotides read TGTGCCAGCAGCCTGAACGGACAGGTTACCGGGGAGCTGTTTTTT. The chain has TRBV4-2 and TRBJ2-2, with 7 bases lining up with TRBD1. Germline CDR1 reads LGHNA; CDR2 reads YNFKEQ. Losses at the gene ends were 4 bases for V and 5 bases for J; bases not matched to a gene: 7. The CDR3 length is 15 residues.

The V gene is TRBV6-5, the J gene TRBJ2-1; 10 bases line up with TRBD2. The V gene's germline CDR1 is MNHEY and CDR2 SVGAGI. Trimming removed 6 bases from V and 15 bases from J; junction bases left unmatched: 5. This CDR3 spans 11 amino acids. This CDR3 reads CASRSGGAWFF. CDR3 DNA sequence: TGTGCCAGCAGGAGCGGGGGGGCTTGGTTCTTC.

The chain couples TRBV3-1 to TRBJ2-3, with D perhaps matching TRBD2 (6 bases). The germline gives CDR1 LGHDT, CDR2 YNNKEL (reference sequence). The ends were cut back, 5 bases at V and 2 bases at J, with 17 bases in the middle. CDR3 size: 16 residues. CDR3 loop: CASSSSRDFHTDTQYF. The CDR3 DNA follows: TGTGCCAGCAGCTCATCCCGGGACTTCCACACAGATACGCAGTATTTT.

This clonotype occurred a few times. The chain has TRBV18 and TRBJ2-1; D possibly matches TRBD1 or TRBD2 (6 bases each). CDR3 length: 16 residues. V was pared by 0 bases and J by 4 bases, with 13 bases between. Germline loops: CDR1 KGHSH, CDR2 LQKENI. CDR3 protein: CASSPPSTGAYNEQFF. The CDR3 coding sequence is TGTGCCAGCTCACCACCTTCGACGGGGGCGTACAATGAGCAGTTCTTC.

The rearrangement uses TRBV29-1 and TRBJ1-2, with TRBD1 identical over 8 bases. CDR1 is SQVTM, CDR2 ANQGSEA, per germline. CDR3 length: 14 amino acids. Germline trimming cut 1 base from V and 7 bases from J; bases unmatched to any gene: 8. The CDR3 here is CSVEGWQGAIGYTF. The CDR3 DNA reads as TGCAGCGTTGAAGGTTGGCAGGGGGCGATTGGCTACACCTTC.

This clonotype was seen a handful of times. At one end, the junction sequence differs from germline, possibly due to a read error. The chain employs TRBV11-2 and TRBJ2-7; D gene unclear. The CDR3 runs to 14 residues. Per germline, CDR1 SGHAT and CDR2 FQNNGV. This chain's CDR3 is CASSLVIHAYEQYF. Here the CDR3 DNA reads TGTGCTAGCAGCTTAGTTATCCATGCCTACGAGCAGTACTTC.

This clonotype was found once. At one end, the junction sequence differs from germline, possibly due to a read error. The DNA for the CDR3 is TGTGCCAGCAGCTTTGGGGGACTAGCGGGGGGTAGCTCCTACAATGGGCAGTTCTTC. This codes for CASSFGGLAGGSSYNGQFF. The chain is built from TRBV7-3 and TRBJ2-1, with TRBD2 matching over 15 bases. The germline V gene has CDR1 SGHTA and CDR2 FQGTGA. CDR3 length: 19 residues.